A single sample gave rise to the 25 T cell receptor beta chains below, sequenced in a study of blood T cell repertoires in COVID-19. TCRdb's copy holds only in-frame clones and misses some; the assay was immunoSEQ multiplex PCR. The profile shows around 46,000 clones, approximately 80% of them singletons. The sequencing sample was made of peripheral blood. These receptors came from a man aged 40-55 years with acute or convalescent COVID-19.

The chain uses TRBV9 and TRBJ1-2; TRBD1 matches 10 bases. Germline CDR1 SGDLS, CDR2 YYNGEE. Unmatched junction bases numbered 4, after V lost 4 bases and J lost 4 bases. The CDR3 runs to 14 residues. The CDR3 region is CASSPRTGGYGYTF. DNA of the CDR3: TGTGCCAGCAGCCCCCGGACAGGGGGCTATGGCTACACCTTC. Looking up the rest from reference TRBV9 and TRBJ1-2 gives the full variable domain: DSGVTQTPKHLITATGQRVTLRCSPRSGDLSVYWYQQSLDQGLQFLIQYYNGEERAKGNILERFSAQQFPDLHSELNLSSLELGDSALYFCASSPRTGGYGYTFGSGTRLTVV.

The chain links TRBV4-1 to TRBJ1-2; D is ambiguous. The CDR3 is made up of 14 amino acids. V was trimmed by 1 base and J by 5 bases, leaving 11 bases between them. Per the germline V gene, CDR1 is MGHRA and CDR2 is YSYEKL. CDR3 nucleotide sequence: TGCGCCAGCAGCCAAGCTTACCAGATTTATGGCTACACCTTC. It translates to CASSQAYQIYGYTF.

The V call is TRBV18, the J call TRBJ1-5; TRBD1 is a possible D gene (5 bases). The V and J ends lost 5 bases and 0 bases respectively, with 17 bases between them. The CDR3 covers 17 residues. The germline CDR1 and CDR2 sequences are KGHSH and LQKENI. CDR3 coding DNA: TGTGCCAGCTCATCACGCCCTTCAGGGTCTAGCAATCAGCCCCAGCATTTT. Translating gives CASSSRPSGSSNQPQHF.

The chain couples TRBV10-3 to TRBJ2-2; 9 bases line up with TRBD2. V lost 3 bases and J lost 4; bases outside the gene matches: 6. Germline V lookup: CDR1 ENHRY, CDR2 SYGVKD. The CDR3 is 16 residues long. CDR3 amino acids: CAISDWDSGGTGELFF. CDR3 DNA: TGTGCCATCAGTGACTGGGATAGCGGGGGCACCGGGGAGCTGTTTTTT.

This chain uses TRBV9 with TRBJ2-3, with D tentatively TRBD1 (6 bases). Trimming left V 7 bases short and J 2 bases short, with 14 bases between. The CDR3 spans 14 residues. Per germline, CDR1 SGDLS and CDR2 YYNGEE. CDR3 protein: CASGPGHLTDTQYF. In nucleotides, the CDR3 is TGTGCCAGCGGCCCGGGACACCTCACAGATACGCAGTATTTT.

This clone is a singleton in its sample. V gene TRBV7-2 combines with J gene TRBJ1-3; D uncertain. CDR3 length: 15 residues. Per the germline V gene, CDR1 is SGHTA and CDR2 is FQGNSA. V was cut by 5 bases and J by 4 bases, with 15 bases left in between. The CDR3 bases are TGTGCCAGCAGCCCTTTGGAGGGCTTCGGAAACACCATATATTTT. It encodes CASSPLEGFGNTIYF.

This clone has more than one count but fewer than ten. The rearrangement links TRBV7-9 to TRBJ1-1, with 7 bases matching TRBD1. With 4 bases clipped from V and 8 bases from J, the junction kept 10 bases outside the gene matches. The CDR3 contains 14 residues. CDR1 is SEHNR and CDR2 is FQNEAQ in the germline V gene (reference sequence). CDR3 sequence (DNA): TGTGCCAGCAGCTCCGAGCAACAGGGGAGGGAAGCTTTCTTT. Protein sequence: CASSSEQQGREAFF.

CDR3 protein: CASRARASSYEQYF. CDR3 bases: TGCGCCAGCAGAGCCAGGGCAAGCTCCTACGAGCAGTACTTC. The rearrangement links TRBV5-1 to TRBJ2-7; D is perhaps TRBD1 (5 bases). This CDR3 has 14 residues. Germline CDR1 is SGHRS and CDR2 is YFSETQ. Trimming cost V 5 bases and J 0 bases, with 12 bases left between them.

This clone was seen a few times. The J gene is TRBJ1-6, the V gene TRBV11-2; D uncertain. Germline V lookup: CDR1 SGHAT, CDR2 FQNNGV. The CDR3 has 12 amino acids. Trimming took 5 bases from V and 15 from J, leaving 14 bases between them. The CDR3, as DNA: TGTGCCAGCAGCACCTCCAACGGACTCCTCCACTTT. Protein product: CASSTSNGLLHF.

The genes are TRBV7-2 and TRBJ2-7; D is perhaps TRBD2 (7 bases). The CDR3 sequence is 16 residues long. The germline gives CDR1 SGHTA, CDR2 FQGNSA. V lost 1 base to trimming and J lost 1 base, with 14 bases between them. CDR3 sequence: CASSLGSGGESYEQYF. The CDR3 DNA follows: TGTGCCAGCAGCTTAGGTTCGGGGGGCGAATCCTACGAGCAGTACTTC.

The count of this clone is one. The chain links TRBV7-2 to TRBJ1-6, with 9 bases fitting TRBD1. Germline CDR1 SGHTA, CDR2 FQGNSA. V trimming: 5 bases; J trimming: 6 bases; junction bases outside the gene matches: 14. The CDR3 has 18 residues. In DNA, the CDR3 is TGTGCCAGCAGCCCCCAATATGGACAGGGGAAGGTTAATTCACCCCTCCACTTT. This translates into CASSPQYGQGKVNSPLHF.

This chain connects TRBV11-2 to TRBJ2-7; D is ambiguous. This CDR3 contains 14 residues. The germline V and J ends were trimmed by 1 base and 0 bases, with 7 bases remaining between them. Germline V gives CDR1 SGHAT, CDR2 FQNNGV. CDR3 loop: CASSLAGFSYEQYF. CDR3 DNA sequence: TGTGCCAGCAGCTTAGCCGGGTTCTCCTACGAGCAGTACTTC.

The chain couples TRBV6-4 to TRBJ1-4; 10 positions agree with TRBD1. Trimming removed 8 bases from V and 0 bases from J; junction bases left unmatched: 9. This CDR3 spans 17 amino acids. Per germline, CDR1 MRHNA and CDR2 SNTAGT. The CDR3 here is CASSQGQGLATNEKLFF. In nucleotides, the CDR3 is TGTGCCAGCTCCCAGGGACAGGGGCTAGCAACTAATGAAAAACTGTTTTTT.

This clone was seen only once. The J gene is TRBJ1-5, the V gene TRBV6-5, with TRBD1 matching 7 bases. Unmatched junction bases numbered 12, after V lost 6 bases and J lost 7 bases. Germline V gene lookup returns CDR1 MNHEY and CDR2 SVGAGI. The CDR3 covers 15 residues. CDR3 bases: TGTGCCAGCAGGCATAATCAGGGGGTCAACCAGCCCCAGCATTTT. Translation: CASRHNQGVNQPQHF.

The chain carries TRBV2 and TRBJ2-5, with D maybe TRBD1 (6 bases). The length of the CDR3 is 15 residues. Germline V lookup: CDR1 SNHLY, CDR2 FYNNEI. V was cut by 3 bases and J by 0 bases, with 11 bases left in between. The CDR3 coding sequence is TGTGCCAGCAGTGATCAGGGGTCCTACCAAGAGACCCAGTACTTC. Translation gives CASSDQGSYQETQYF.

This clone was counted a single time. A read error may produce the germline difference seen at one junction end. The chain joins TRBV6-4 to TRBJ2-1; a weak D match, TRBD2 (6 bases). The CDR3 totals 15 residues. CDR1 MRHNA and CDR2 SNTAGT come from the germline V gene. As DNA, the CDR3 is TGTGCCAGCAGTGAAGCCGGGGGTTCCTTCAATGAGCAGTTCTTC. This encodes CASSEAGGSFNEQFF.

This chain links TRBV27 with TRBJ2-5; 11 bases map to TRBD2. The CDR3 runs to 15 residues. The junction had 3 bases not matched to a gene; V was cut back by 2 bases and J by 4 bases. CDR1 and CDR2 (germline): MNHEY, SMNVEV (reference sequence). CDR3: CASSLKLAGGETQYF. The CDR3, as DNA: TGTGCCAGCAGTTTAAAGCTAGCGGGAGGAGAGACCCAGTACTTC.

The rearrangement joins TRBV7-9 to TRBJ2-1; 7 nucleotides match TRBD2. Per the germline V gene, CDR1 is SEHNR and CDR2 is FQNEAQ (reference sequence). The length of the CDR3 is 17 residues. The J segment lost 9 bases and the V segment lost 8 bases, leaving 22 bases of the junction unmatched. The CDR3 DNA reads as TGTGCCAGCGCCCCCCCGCGATTAGCGGGCCTACTAGGTGAGCAGTTCTTC. Its translation: CASAPPRLAGLLGEQFF. The entire variable domain, with the rest obtained from reference TRBV7-9 and TRBJ2-1, is as follows: DTGVSQNPRHKITKRGQNVTFRCDPISEHNRLYWYRQTLGQGPEFLTYFQNEAQLEKSRLLSDRFSAERPKGSFSTLEIQRTEQGDSAMYLCASAPPRLAGLLGEQFFGPGTRLTVL.

The chain has TRBV14 and TRBJ1-1; D is uncertain. There are 14 residues in the CDR3. The germline V gene encodes CDR1 SGHDN and CDR2 FVKESK. Trimming cost V 5 bases and J 3 bases, with 13 bases left between them. CDR3 loop: CASSYIAGYTEAFF. The CDR3 coding sequence is TGTGCCAGCAGCTACATCGCGGGGTACACTGAAGCTTTCTTT.

The V call is TRBV2, the J call TRBJ1-2, with 10 bases aligning to TRBD1. V was pared by 5 bases and J by 5 bases, with 11 bases of the junction left unmatched. Germline lookup yields CDR1 SNHLY and CDR2 FYNNEI. This CDR3 is 16 amino acids long. CDR3 sequence reads: CASSSDRGLSEYGYTF. As DNA, the CDR3 is TGTGCCAGCAGTTCCGACAGGGGGCTGTCTGAGTATGGCTACACCTTC.

V is TRBV2 and J is TRBJ1-2; tentatively, D is TRBD1 (6 bases). Germline V lookup: CDR1 SNHLY, CDR2 FYNNEI. This CDR3 has 16 residues. V was pared by 9 bases and J by 1 base, with 21 bases between. CDR3 sequence reads: CARITRGPTINYGYTF. CDR3 DNA sequence: TGTGCCAGGATCACCAGGGGCCCCACTATTAACTATGGCTACACCTTC.

The V and J genes are TRBV29-1 and TRBJ2-6, with TRBD1 as a possible D gene (5 bases). This CDR3 is built from 14 residues. Germline V gene sequence: CDR1 SQVTM, CDR2 ANQGSEA. Trimming took off 5 bases at V and 1 base at J, with 9 bases between the two ends. The CDR3 protein is CSVRGASGANVLTF. The CDR3, as DNA: TGCAGCGTTCGTGGGGCTTCTGGGGCCAACGTCCTGACTTTC.

This clone was observed a handful of times. V and J are TRBV28 and TRBJ1-2; D remains unclear. Germline V lookup: CDR1 MDHEN, CDR2 SYDVKM. The V and J ends lost 3 bases and 4 bases respectively, with 6 bases between them. CDR3 length: 12 amino acids. The CDR3 protein is CASSFGSYGYTF. For the CDR3, the DNA is TGTGCCAGCAGTTTTGGCAGCTATGGCTACACCTTC.

The rearrangement joins TRBV5-1 to TRBJ2-2; 8 positions match TRBD2. The CDR3 length is 15 residues. Germline loops: CDR1 SGHRS, CDR2 YFSETQ. Trimming at V came to 2 bases and at J to 1 base, leaving 1 base not matched to a gene. CDR3 bases: TGCGCCAGCAGCTTACTAGCGGTGAACACCGGGGAGCTGTTTTTT. It translates to CASSLLAVNTGELFF.

V is TRBV18 and J is TRBJ2-7; possible D gene TRBD2, 6 bases. Germline V lookup: CDR1 KGHSH, CDR2 LQKENI. This CDR3 has 13 amino acids. The V end was cut by 6 bases, the J end by 3 bases, with 12 bases between. The CDR3 sequence: CASSPSEGYEQYF. The CDR3 nucleotides are TGTGCCAGCTCGCCCTCGGAGGGCTACGAGCAGTACTTC.